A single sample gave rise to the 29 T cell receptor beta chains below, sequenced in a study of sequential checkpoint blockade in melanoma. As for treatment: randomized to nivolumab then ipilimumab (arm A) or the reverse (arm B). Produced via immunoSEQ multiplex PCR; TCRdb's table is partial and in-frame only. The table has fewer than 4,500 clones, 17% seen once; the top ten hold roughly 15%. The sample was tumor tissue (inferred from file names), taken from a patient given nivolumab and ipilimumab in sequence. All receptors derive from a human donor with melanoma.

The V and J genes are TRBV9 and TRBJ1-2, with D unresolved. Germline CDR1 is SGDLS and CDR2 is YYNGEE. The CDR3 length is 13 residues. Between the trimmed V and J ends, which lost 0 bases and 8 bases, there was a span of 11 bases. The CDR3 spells CASSVGGPIGYTF. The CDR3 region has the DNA TGTGCCAGCAGCGTAGGGGGTCCTATAGGCTACACCTTC.

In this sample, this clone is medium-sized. CDR3 DNA: TGTGCCAGCAGCTTGAAAGACGCAGGACGAAAAGCTTTCTTT. It specifies CASSLKDAGRKAFF. The chain carries TRBV11-3 and TRBJ1-1; D not certain. The CDR3 is 14 residues long. Germline assignment: CDR1 SGHNT and CDR2 YENEEA. V was shortened by 3 bases and J by 9 bases, with 17 bases between the two germline ends. The variable domain in full, completed from reference TRBV11-3 and TRBJ1-1, reads EAGVVQSPRYKIIEKKQPVAFWCNPISGHNTLYWYLQNLGQGPELLIRYENEEAVDDSQLPKDRFSAERLKGVDSTLKIQPAELGDSAVYLCASSLKDAGRKAFFGQGTRLTVV.

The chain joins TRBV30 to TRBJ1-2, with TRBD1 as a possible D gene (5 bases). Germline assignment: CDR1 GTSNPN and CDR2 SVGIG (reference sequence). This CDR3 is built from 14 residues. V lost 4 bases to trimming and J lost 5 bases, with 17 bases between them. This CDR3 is CAWNDGTSLYGYTF. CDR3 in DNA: TGTGCCTGGAACGACGGGACTTCCCTTTATGGCTACACCTTC.

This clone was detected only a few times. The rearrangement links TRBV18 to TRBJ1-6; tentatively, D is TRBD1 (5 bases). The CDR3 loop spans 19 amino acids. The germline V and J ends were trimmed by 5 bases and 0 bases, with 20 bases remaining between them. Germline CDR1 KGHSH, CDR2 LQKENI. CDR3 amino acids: CASSSGGDEALSYNSPLHF. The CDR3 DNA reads TGTGCCAGCTCATCCGGCGGGGACGAGGCTCTCTCCTATAATTCACCCCTCCACTTT.

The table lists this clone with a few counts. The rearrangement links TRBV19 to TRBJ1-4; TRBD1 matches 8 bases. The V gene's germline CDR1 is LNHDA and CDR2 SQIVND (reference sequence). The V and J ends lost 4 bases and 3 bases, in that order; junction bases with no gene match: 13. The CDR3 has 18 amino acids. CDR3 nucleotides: TGTGCCAGTAGTACCGGACAGGGTGGCGTAGAAGCTAATGAAAAACTGTTTTTT. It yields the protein CASSTGQGGVEANEKLFF. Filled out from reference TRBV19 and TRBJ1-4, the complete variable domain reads DGGITQSPKYLFRKEGQNVTLSCEQNLNHDAMYWYRQDPGQGLRLIYYSQIVNDFQKGDIAEGYSVSREKKESFPLTVTSAQKNPTAFYLCASSTGQGGVEANEKLFFGSGTQLSVL.

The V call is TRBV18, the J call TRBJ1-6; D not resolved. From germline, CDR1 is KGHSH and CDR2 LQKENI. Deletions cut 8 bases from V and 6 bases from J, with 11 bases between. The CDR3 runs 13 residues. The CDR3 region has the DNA TGTGCCAGCGCATCCGGGCTTAATTCACCCCTCCACTTT. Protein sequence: CASASGLNSPLHF.

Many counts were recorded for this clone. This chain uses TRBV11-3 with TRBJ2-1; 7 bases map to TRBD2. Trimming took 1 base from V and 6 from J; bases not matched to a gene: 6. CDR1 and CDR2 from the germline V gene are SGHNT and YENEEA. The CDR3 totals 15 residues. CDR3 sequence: CASSLGLADPNEQFF. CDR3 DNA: TGTGCCAGCAGCTTAGGCCTAGCGGACCCCAATGAGCAGTTCTTC. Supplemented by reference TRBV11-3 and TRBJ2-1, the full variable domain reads EAGVVQSPRYKIIEKKQPVAFWCNPISGHNTLYWYLQNLGQGPELLIRYENEEAVDDSQLPKDRFSAERLKGVDSTLKIQPAELGDSAVYLCASSLGLADPNEQFFGPGTRLTVL.

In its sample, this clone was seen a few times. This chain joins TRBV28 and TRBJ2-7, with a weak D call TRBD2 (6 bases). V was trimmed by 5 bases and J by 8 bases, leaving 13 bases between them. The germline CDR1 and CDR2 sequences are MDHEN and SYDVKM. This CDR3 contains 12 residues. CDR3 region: CASSPMRGKQYF. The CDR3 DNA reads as TGTGCCAGCAGTCCGATGCGGGGTAAGCAGTACTTC. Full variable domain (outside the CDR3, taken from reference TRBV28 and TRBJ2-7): DVKVTQSSRYLVKRTGEKVFLECVQDMDHENMFWYRQDPGLGLRLIYFSYDVKMKEKGDIPEGYSVSREKKERFSLILESASTNQTSMYLCASSPMRGKQYFGPGTRLTVT.

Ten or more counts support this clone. The CDR3 sequence: CASSVRDTPRTGELFF. CDR3 in DNA: TGTGCCAGCAGCGTCCGGGACACCCCGCGCACCGGGGAGCTGTTTTTT. The chain combines TRBV11-3 with TRBJ2-2; D might be TRBD1 (6 bases). Trimming removed 5 bases at V and 4 bases at J, with 17 bases between. Germline CDR1 and CDR2: SGHNT and YENEEA. The CDR3 is made up of 16 amino acids.

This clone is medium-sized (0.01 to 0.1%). CDR3 sequence: CASSQTPGTGELFF. In DNA, the CDR3 is TGTGCCAGCAGCCAAACCCCGGGCACCGGGGAGCTGTTTTTT. This chain joins TRBV11-3 and TRBJ2-2, with D uncertain. The CDR3 totals 14 residues. Germline CDR1 is SGHNT and CDR2 is YENEEA. V shed 5 bases and J shed 4 bases, with 11 bases lying between them.

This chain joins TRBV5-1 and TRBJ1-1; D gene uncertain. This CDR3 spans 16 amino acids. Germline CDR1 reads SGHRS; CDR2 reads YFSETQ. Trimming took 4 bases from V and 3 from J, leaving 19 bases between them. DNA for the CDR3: TGCGCCAGCAGCATGAACAGTGGCTTCTTCGACACTGAAGCTTTCTTT. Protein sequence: CASSMNSGFFDTEAFF.

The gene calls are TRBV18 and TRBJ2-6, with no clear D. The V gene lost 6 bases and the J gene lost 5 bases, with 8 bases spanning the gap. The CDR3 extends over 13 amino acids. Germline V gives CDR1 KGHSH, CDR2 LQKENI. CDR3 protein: CASSTRWANVLTF. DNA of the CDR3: TGTGCCAGCTCGACACGGTGGGCCAACGTCCTGACTTTC.

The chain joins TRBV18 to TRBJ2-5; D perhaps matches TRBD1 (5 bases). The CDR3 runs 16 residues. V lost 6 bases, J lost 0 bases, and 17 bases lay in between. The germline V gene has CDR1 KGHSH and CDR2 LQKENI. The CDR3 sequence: CASSPDRTLYQETQYF. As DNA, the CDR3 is TGTGCCAGCTCCCCTGACAGAACCCTGTACCAAGAGACCCAGTACTTC.

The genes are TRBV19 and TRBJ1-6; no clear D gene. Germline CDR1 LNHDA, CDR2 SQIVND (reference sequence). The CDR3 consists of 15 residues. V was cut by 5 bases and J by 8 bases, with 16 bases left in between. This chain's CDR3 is CASSPRGRRDSPLHF. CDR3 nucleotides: TGTGCCAGTAGTCCTCGAGGGAGGCGAGATTCACCCCTCCACTTT.

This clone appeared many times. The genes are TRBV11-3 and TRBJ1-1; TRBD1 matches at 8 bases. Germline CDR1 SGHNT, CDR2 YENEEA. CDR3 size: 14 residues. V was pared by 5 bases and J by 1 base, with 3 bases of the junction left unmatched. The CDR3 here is CASSIGQGNTEAFF. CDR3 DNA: TGTGCCAGCAGCATAGGACAGGGGAACACTGAAGCTTTCTTT.

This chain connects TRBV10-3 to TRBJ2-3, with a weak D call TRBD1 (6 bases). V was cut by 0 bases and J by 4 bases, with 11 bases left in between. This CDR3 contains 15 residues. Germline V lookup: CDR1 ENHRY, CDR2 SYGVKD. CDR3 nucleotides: TGTGCCATCAGTGAGTCGAAGGGGGTGCCAGATACGCAGTATTTT. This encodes CAISESKGVPDTQYF.

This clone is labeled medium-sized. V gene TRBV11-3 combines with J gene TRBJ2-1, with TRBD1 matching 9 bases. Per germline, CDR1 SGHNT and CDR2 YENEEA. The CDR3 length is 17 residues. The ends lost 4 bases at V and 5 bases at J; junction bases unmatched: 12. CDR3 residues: CASSWSTGTGPHNEQFF. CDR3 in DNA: TGTGCCAGCAGCTGGTCAACCGGGACAGGGCCCCACAATGAGCAGTTCTTC. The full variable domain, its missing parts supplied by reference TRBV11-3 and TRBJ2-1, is EAGVVQSPRYKIIEKKQPVAFWCNPISGHNTLYWYLQNLGQGPELLIRYENEEAVDDSQLPKDRFSAERLKGVDSTLKIQPAELGDSAVYLCASSWSTGTGPHNEQFFGPGTRLTVL.

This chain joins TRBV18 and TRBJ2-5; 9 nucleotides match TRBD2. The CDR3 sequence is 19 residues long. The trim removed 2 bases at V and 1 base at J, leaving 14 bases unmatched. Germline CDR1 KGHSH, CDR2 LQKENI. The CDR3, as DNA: TGTGCCAGCTCACCAATCGGTTTCACGACTAGCGGAGTCCAAGAGACCCAGTACTTC. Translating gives CASSPIGFTTSGVQETQYF.

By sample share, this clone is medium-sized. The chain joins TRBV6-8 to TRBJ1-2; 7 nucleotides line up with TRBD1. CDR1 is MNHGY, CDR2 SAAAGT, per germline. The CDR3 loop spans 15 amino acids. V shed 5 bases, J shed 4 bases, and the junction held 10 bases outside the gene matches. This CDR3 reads CASSREGAQAYGYTF. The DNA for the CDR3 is TGTGCCAGCAGTCGAGAGGGGGCGCAAGCCTATGGCTACACCTTC.

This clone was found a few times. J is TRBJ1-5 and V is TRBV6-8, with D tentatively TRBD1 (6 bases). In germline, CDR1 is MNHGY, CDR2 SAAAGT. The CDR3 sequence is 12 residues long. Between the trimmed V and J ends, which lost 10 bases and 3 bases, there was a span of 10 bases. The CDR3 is CAIGQNNQPQHF. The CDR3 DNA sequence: TGTGCCATTGGACAGAACAATCAGCCCCAGCATTTT.

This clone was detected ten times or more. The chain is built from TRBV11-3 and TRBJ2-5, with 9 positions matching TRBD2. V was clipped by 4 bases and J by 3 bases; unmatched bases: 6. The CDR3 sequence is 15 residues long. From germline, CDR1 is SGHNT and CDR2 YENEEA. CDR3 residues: CASSSPGLAKETQYF. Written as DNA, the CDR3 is TGTGCCAGCAGCTCCCCGGGACTAGCTAAAGAGACCCAGTACTTC.

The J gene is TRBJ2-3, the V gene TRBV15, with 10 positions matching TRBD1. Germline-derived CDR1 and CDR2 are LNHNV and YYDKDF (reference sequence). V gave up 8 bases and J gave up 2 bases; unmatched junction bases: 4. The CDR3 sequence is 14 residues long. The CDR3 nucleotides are TGTGCCACCTCCGGGACAGGGGTCACAGATACGCAGTATTTT. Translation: CATSGTGVTDTQYF.

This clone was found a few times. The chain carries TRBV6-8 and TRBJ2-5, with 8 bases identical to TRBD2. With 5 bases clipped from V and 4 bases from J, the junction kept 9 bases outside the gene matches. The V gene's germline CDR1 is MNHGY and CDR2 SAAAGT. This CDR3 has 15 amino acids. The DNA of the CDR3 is TGTGCCAGCAGTGACAAGGAAAGCGGGGGAGAGACCCAGTACTTC. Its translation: CASSDKESGGETQYF.

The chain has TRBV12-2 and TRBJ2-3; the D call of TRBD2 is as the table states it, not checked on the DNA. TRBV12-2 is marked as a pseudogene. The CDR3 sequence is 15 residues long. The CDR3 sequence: CASRLERGSADTQYF. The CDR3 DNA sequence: TGTGCAAGTCGCTTAGAGCGAGGGAGTGCAGATACGCAGTATTTT.

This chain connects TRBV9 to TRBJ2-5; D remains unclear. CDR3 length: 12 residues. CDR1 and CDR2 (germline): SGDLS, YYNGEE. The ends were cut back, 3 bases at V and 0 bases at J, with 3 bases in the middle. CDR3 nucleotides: TGTGCCAGCAGCGCGAACCAAGAGACCCAGTACTTC. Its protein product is CASSANQETQYF.

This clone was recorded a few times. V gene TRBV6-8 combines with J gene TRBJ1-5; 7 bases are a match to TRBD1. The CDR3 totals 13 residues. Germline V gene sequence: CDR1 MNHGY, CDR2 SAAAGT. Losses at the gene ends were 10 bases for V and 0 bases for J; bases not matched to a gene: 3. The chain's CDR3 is CATGTDSNQPQHF. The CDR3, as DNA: TGTGCCACAGGGACAGATAGCAATCAGCCCCAGCATTTT.

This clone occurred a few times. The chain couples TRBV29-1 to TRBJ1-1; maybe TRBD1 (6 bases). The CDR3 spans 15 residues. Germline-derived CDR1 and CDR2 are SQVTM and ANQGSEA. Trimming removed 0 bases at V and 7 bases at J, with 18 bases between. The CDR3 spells CSVEDPAGAIGEAFF. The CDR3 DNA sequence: TGCAGCGTTGAAGATCCCGCAGGGGCTATCGGTGAAGCTTTCTTT.

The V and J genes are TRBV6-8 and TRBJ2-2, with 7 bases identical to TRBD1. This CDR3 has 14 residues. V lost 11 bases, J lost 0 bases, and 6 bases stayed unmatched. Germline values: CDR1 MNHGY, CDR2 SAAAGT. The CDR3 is CAAEGAPNTGELFF. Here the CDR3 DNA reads TGTGCCGCAGAGGGGGCGCCGAACACCGGGGAGCTGTTTTTT.

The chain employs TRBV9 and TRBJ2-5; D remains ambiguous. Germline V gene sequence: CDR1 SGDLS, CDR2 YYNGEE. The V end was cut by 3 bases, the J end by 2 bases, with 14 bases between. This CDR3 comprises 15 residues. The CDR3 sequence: CASSARPLEQETQYF. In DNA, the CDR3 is TGTGCCAGCAGCGCCCGACCCCTGGAACAAGAGACCCAGTACTTC.